The 27 T cell receptor beta chains below all came from one sample that was sequenced in a study of T cells after yellow fever vaccination. TCRdb passed the 5' RACE reads through MiXCR, listing each CDR3 protein once. The data show about 220,000 distinct CDR3 sequences, under 3.5% seen once. Sequencing was performed on CD4+ T cells sorted from PBMCs, taken 10 days after the yellow fever booster vaccination. The receptors derive from a man between 18 and 29 years old who received the YFV17D yellow fever vaccine.

This clonotype was counted at least ten times. The chain employs TRBV29-1 and TRBJ2-5; perhaps TRBD1 as D (6 bases). Germline values: CDR1 SQVTM, CDR2 ANQGSEA. V gave up 1 base and J gave up 4 bases, with 7 bases separating them. The CDR3 is 12 amino acids. CDR3 nucleotide sequence: TGCAGCGTTGAAGGGGACATAGAGACCCAGTACTTC. As protein: CSVEGDIETQYF.

This clonotype was detected a few times. This chain connects TRBV24-1 to TRBJ2-3; no definite D call. Trimming took off 3 bases at V and 3 bases at J, with 6 bases between the two ends. This CDR3 spans 13 amino acids. The V gene's germline CDR1 is KGHDR and CDR2 SFDVKD. The CDR3 is CATSDPVTDTQYF. Here the CDR3 DNA reads TGTGCCACCAGTGATCCCGTTACAGATACGCAGTATTTT.

This clonotype showed up many times. V gene TRBV5-1 combines with J gene TRBJ2-2, with D perhaps TRBD1 (6 bases). Trimming shortened V by 4 bases and J by 5 bases, and 15 bases separated the two germline ends. This CDR3 comprises 15 residues. In germline, CDR1 is SGHRS, CDR2 YFSETQ. This chain's CDR3 is CASSIPAGVTGELFF. CDR3 nucleotides: TGCGCCAGCAGCATTCCGGCAGGGGTTACCGGGGAGCTGTTTTTT.

This clonotype was counted a single time. The rearrangement uses TRBV20-1 and TRBJ2-3; 7 bases map to TRBD1. V lost 5 bases and J lost 0; bases outside the gene matches: 8. Germline V gene sequence: CDR1 DFQATT, CDR2 SNEGSKA (reference sequence). The length of the CDR3 is 15 residues. The CDR3 nucleotides are TGCAGTGCTGGGGGACAGTGTCGGAGCACAGATACGCAGTATTTT. Protein product: CSAGGQCRSTDTQYF.

The chain joins TRBV7-8 to TRBJ2-2; 10 bases line up with TRBD2. V dropped 6 bases and J dropped 7; count of bases not matched to a gene: 8. Germline V lookup: CDR1 SGHVS, CDR2 FQNEAQ. CDR3 length: 15 residues. The DNA of the CDR3 is TGTGCCAGCAGATTTGAGCGGGGGGGCAACGGGGAGCTGTTTTTT. This translates into CASRFERGGNGELFF.

Note on this clonotype: A much larger clone lies a single base off, so this may be a read error. The chain is built from TRBV7-9 and TRBJ1-1; perhaps TRBD1 as D (5 bases). Germline V CDR1 and CDR2: SEHNR, FQNEAQ (reference sequence). The CDR3 covers 13 residues. Trimming cost V 11 bases and J 0 bases, with 13 bases left between them. The CDR3 reads CACSRAMNTEAFF. Written as DNA, the CDR3 is TGTGCCTGTAGCAGGGCCATGAACACTGAAGCTTTCTTT.

This clonotype has only a few counts. This chain joins TRBV11-3 and TRBJ2-5; 11 nucleotides agree with TRBD2. Germline V gives CDR1 SGHNT, CDR2 YENEEA. With 5 bases clipped from V and 2 bases from J, the junction kept 7 bases outside the gene matches. This CDR3 has 16 residues. CDR3 nucleotides: TGTGCCAGCAGCAAACACGGGACTAGCGGACAAGAGACCCAGTACTTC. This translates into CASSKHGTSGQETQYF.

The sample holds many counts of this clonotype. The V call is TRBV3-1, the J call TRBJ2-7, with D tentatively TRBD1 (5 bases). Germline lookup yields CDR1 LGHDT and CDR2 YNNKEL (reference sequence). Trimming removed 4 bases at V and 0 bases at J, with 13 bases between. CDR3 length equals 15 residues. CDR3 nucleotides: TGTGCCAGCAGCCCGGTTCTGACAGACTCCTACGAGCAGTACTTC. Its protein is CASSPVLTDSYEQYF.

This clonotype has a handful of counts. V gene TRBV5-1 combines with J gene TRBJ1-3; 7 bases fit TRBD1. Germline CDR1 SGHRS, CDR2 YFSETQ. The CDR3 has 16 residues. With V trimmed by 4 bases and J by 0 bases, 7 bases remained unmatched. The CDR3 sequence is CASSRIGTASGNTIYF. The CDR3 bases are TGCGCCAGCAGCCGGATCGGGACAGCCTCTGGAAACACCATATATTTT.

In its sample, this clonotype was seen a few times. The chain combines TRBV20-1 with TRBJ1-5, with 7 bases identical to TRBD1. Germline loops: CDR1 DFQATT, CDR2 SNEGSKA (reference sequence). Germline trimming cut 6 bases from V and 11 bases from J; bases unmatched to any gene: 13. This CDR3 comprises 13 residues. CDR3 sequence reads: CSAEYTGAWSQHF. In DNA, the CDR3 is TGCAGTGCCGAATATACAGGGGCTTGGTCCCAGCATTTT.

This clonotype was seen a few times. V usage is TRBV4-1 and J usage is TRBJ1-4; 9 bases agree with TRBD1. CDR3 length equals 17 residues. Looked up from germline, CDR1 is MGHRA and CDR2 is YSYEKL. The trim removed 1 base at V and 11 bases at J, leaving 14 bases unmatched. CDR3 amino acids: CASSQVTPGTGWGKLFF. CDR3 DNA: TGCGCCAGCAGCCAAGTGACCCCCGGGACAGGGTGGGGGAAACTGTTTTTT.

This clonotype was counted a few times. The CDR3 coding sequence is TGTGCCAGCAGCATCGGGGGAGATACGCAGTATTTT. Protein: CASSIGGDTQYF. The V call is TRBV7-2, the J call TRBJ2-3, with a possible D match to TRBD2 (6 bases). The germline V gene encodes CDR1 SGHTA and CDR2 FQGNSA. With 5 bases removed from V and 5 bases from J, the gap between germline ends came to 8 bases. CDR3 length: 12 amino acids.

This clonotype appeared many times. The J gene is TRBJ1-1, the V gene TRBV3-1; D not resolved. Germline V CDR1 and CDR2: LGHDT, YNNKEL (reference sequence). V dropped 0 bases and J dropped 5 bases, with 10 bases sitting between them. The CDR3 has 14 residues. CDR3 residues: CASSQDYMGTEAFF. CDR3 sequence (DNA): TGTGCCAGCAGCCAAGACTACATGGGTACTGAAGCTTTCTTT. Filled out from reference TRBV3-1 and TRBJ1-1, the complete variable domain reads DTAVSQTPKYLVTQMGNDKSIKCEQNLGHDTMYWYKQDSKKFLKIMFSYNNKELIINETVPNRFSPKSPDKAHLNLHINSLELGDSAVYFCASSQDYMGTEAFFGQGTRLTVV.

CDR3 residues: CSARVGTQDTIYF. DNA of the CDR3: TGCAGTGCTAGAGTAGGGACACAGGACACCATATATTTT. This chain joins TRBV20-1 and TRBJ1-3; maybe TRBD1 (6 bases). The ends were cut back, 1 base at V and 8 bases at J, with 12 bases in the middle. Germline loops: CDR1 DFQATT, CDR2 SNEGSKA (reference sequence). The CDR3 covers 13 residues.

This chain connects TRBV5-1 to TRBJ2-3; 9 bases are a match to TRBD2. The CDR3 sequence is 16 residues long. J gave up 0 bases and V 3 bases, and 5 bases lay outside the gene matches. Germline V gene sequence: CDR1 SGHRS, CDR2 YFSETQ. The CDR3 loop is CASSWRGGDSTDTQYF. CDR3 in DNA: TGCGCCAGCAGCTGGCGCGGGGGGGACAGCACAGATACGCAGTATTTT.

V and J are TRBV29-1 and TRBJ1-1, with 8 bases matching TRBD1. V shed 7 bases, J shed 1 base, and the junction held 5 bases outside the gene matches. Per germline, CDR1 SQVTM and CDR2 ANQGSEA. CDR3 size: 13 residues. The CDR3 protein is CSASGQENTEAFF. The CDR3 DNA reads TGCAGCGCGTCGGGACAGGAGAACACTGAAGCTTTCTTT. Drawing the rest from reference TRBV29-1 and TRBJ1-1, the complete variable domain is SAVISQKPSRDICQRGTSLTIQCQVDSQVTMMFWYRQQPGQSLTLIATANQGSEATYESGFVIDKFPISRPNLTFSTLTVSNMSPEDSSIYLCSASGQENTEAFFGQGTRLTVV.

This clonotype was observed many times. The J gene is TRBJ1-4, the V gene TRBV12-3 or TRBV12-4; TRBD1 agrees at 7 bases. The CDR3 has 14 amino acids. V shed 7 bases, J shed 0 bases, and the junction held 2 bases outside the gene matches. The CDR3 loop reads CASTTGATNEKLFF. Here the CDR3 DNA reads TGTGCCAGCACCACAGGGGCAACTAATGAAAAACTGTTTTTT.

This clonotype was picked up a small number of times. This chain joins TRBV19 and TRBJ1-5; D gene uncertain. CDR1 and CDR2 (germline): LNHDA, SQIVND (reference sequence). Trimming left V 4 bases short and J 4 bases short, with 14 bases between. The CDR3 covers 15 residues. The chain's CDR3 is CASSTSAHSNQPQHF. The CDR3 DNA reads as TGTGCCAGTAGTACATCAGCCCACTCGAATCAGCCCCAGCATTTT.

Many counts were recorded for this clonotype. The chain couples TRBV3-1 to TRBJ2-5; the D is unclear. This CDR3 is built from 12 residues. Germline CDR1 is LGHDT and CDR2 is YNNKEL (reference sequence). Trimming removed 4 bases from V and 3 bases from J, with 6 bases in between. CDR3 in DNA: TGTGCCAGCAGCCCAATCGAAGAGACCCAGTACTTC. Translation gives CASSPIEETQYF.

This clonotype was seen at least ten times. The chain links TRBV30 to TRBJ2-2; unclear D gene. The CDR3 contains 13 residues. V gave up 0 bases and J gave up 2 bases, with 4 bases separating them. Germline CDR1 reads GTSNPN; CDR2 reads SVGIG (reference sequence). Written as DNA, the CDR3 is TGTGCCTGGAGTGTACGTAACACCGGGGAGCTGTTTTTT. Residues: CAWSVRNTGELFF.

This clonotype was seen repeatedly, ten times or more. The genes are TRBV6-7 and TRBJ2-6; no clear D gene. TRBV6-7 is treated as an ORF (open reading frame) with a function not yet certain. Trimming stripped 6 bases from V and 0 bases from J, with 6 bases between. The CDR3 covers 14 residues. CDR3: CASRPPSGANVLTF. CDR3 nucleotide sequence: TGTGCCAGCAGACCCCCCTCTGGGGCCAACGTCCTGACTTTC.

The chain is built from TRBV7-9 and TRBJ1-6; D unresolved. Per germline, CDR1 SEHNR and CDR2 FQNEAQ (reference sequence). The CDR3 runs 11 residues. The V gene lost 6 bases and the J gene lost 10 bases, with 7 bases spanning the gap. CDR3 sequence (DNA): TGTGCCAGCAGGGCAGACTCACCCCTCCACTTT. It specifies CASRADSPLHF.

This clonotype was detected ten times or more. The rearrangement uses TRBV5-6 and TRBJ1-4; TRBD1 is a possible D gene (5 bases). This CDR3 contains 15 residues. Germline V gene data show CDR1 as SGHDT and CDR2 as YYEEEE. Trimming stripped 4 bases from V and 10 bases from J, with 20 bases between. The CDR3: CASSLAGTSFRKLFF. CDR3 in DNA: TGTGCCAGCAGCCTTGCCGGGACGAGCTTCCGAAAACTGTTTTTT.

This clonotype was counted many times. The chain combines TRBV24-1 with TRBJ1-1; D is unresolved. Germline assignment: CDR1 KGHDR and CDR2 SFDVKD. This CDR3 is built from 15 residues. Between the trimmed V and J ends, which lost 2 bases and 1 base, there was a span of 10 bases. The CDR3 nucleotides read TGTGCCACCAGTGATTCTGCAGGAGGGAACACTGAAGCTTTCTTT. This codes for CATSDSAGGNTEAFF.

This clonotype was observed many times. The chain combines TRBV7-9 with TRBJ1-6; TRBD1 matches at 7 bases. Germline V CDR1 and CDR2: SEHNR, FQNEAQ (reference sequence). This CDR3 spans 18 amino acids. Germline trimming cut 1 base from V and 5 bases from J; bases unmatched to any gene: 11. The CDR3 DNA reads as TGTGCCAGCAGCTTAGGGGTCTTGACAGGGAGGAATAATTCACCCCTCCACTTT. It codes for CASSLGVLTGRNNSPLHF.

The chain links TRBV5-1 to TRBJ1-2; 8 bases map to TRBD1. V lost 1 base, J lost 3 bases, and 5 bases stayed unmatched. The CDR3 has 15 amino acids. Germline CDR1 is SGHRS and CDR2 is YFSETQ. The CDR3 loop reads CASSLYRGQDYGYTF. CDR3 nucleotide sequence: TGCGCCAGCAGCTTGTACAGGGGACAGGACTATGGCTACACCTTC.

This chain joins TRBV27 and TRBJ1-1; no clear D gene. The CDR3 totals 13 residues. CDR1 and CDR2 from the germline V gene are MNHEY and SMNVEV (reference sequence). With 5 bases removed from V and 5 bases from J, the gap between germline ends came to 12 bases. This CDR3 is CASSQRSGTEAFF. The CDR3 DNA reads TGTGCCAGCAGTCAAAGGTCGGGGACTGAAGCTTTCTTT.